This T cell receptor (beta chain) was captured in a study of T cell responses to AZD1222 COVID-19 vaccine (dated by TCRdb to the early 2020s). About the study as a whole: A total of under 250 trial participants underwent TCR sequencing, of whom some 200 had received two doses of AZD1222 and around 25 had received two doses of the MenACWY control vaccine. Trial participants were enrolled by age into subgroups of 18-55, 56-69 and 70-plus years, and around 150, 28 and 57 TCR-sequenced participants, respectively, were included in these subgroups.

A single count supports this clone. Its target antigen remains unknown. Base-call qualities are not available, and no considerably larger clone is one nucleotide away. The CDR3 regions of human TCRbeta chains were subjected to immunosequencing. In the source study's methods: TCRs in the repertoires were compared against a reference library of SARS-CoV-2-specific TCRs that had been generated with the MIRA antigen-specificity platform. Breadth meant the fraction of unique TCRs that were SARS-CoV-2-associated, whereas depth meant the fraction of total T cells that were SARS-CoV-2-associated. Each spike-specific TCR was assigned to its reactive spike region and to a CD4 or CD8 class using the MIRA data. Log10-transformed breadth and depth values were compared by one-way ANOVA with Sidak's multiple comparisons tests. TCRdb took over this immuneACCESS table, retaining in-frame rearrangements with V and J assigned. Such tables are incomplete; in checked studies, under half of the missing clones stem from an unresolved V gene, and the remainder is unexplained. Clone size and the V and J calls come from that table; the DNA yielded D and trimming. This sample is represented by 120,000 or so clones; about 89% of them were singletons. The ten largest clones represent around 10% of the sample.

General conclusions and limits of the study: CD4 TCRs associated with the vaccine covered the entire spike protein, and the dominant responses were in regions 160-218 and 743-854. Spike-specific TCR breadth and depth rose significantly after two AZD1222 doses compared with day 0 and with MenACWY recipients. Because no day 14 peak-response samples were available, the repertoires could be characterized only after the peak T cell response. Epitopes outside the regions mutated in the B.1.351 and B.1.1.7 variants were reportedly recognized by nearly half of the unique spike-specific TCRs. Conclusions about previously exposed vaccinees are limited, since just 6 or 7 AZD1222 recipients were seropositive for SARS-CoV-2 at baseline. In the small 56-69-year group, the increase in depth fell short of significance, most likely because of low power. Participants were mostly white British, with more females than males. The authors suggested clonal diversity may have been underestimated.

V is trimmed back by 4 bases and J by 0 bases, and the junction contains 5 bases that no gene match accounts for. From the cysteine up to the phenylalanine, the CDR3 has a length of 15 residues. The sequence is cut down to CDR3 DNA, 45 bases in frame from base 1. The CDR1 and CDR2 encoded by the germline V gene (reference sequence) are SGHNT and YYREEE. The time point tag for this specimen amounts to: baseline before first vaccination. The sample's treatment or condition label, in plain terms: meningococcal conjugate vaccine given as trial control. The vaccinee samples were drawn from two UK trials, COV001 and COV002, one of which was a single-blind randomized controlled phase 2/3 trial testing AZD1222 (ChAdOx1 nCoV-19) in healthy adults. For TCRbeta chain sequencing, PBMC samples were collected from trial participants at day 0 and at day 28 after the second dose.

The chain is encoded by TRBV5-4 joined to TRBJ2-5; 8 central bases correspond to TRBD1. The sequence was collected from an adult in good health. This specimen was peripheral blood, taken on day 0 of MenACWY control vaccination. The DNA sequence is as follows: TGTGCCAGCAGCCCGCCGGACAGGGACCAAGAGACCCAGTACTTC. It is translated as CASSPPDRDQETQYF.